This T cell receptor beta chain was found in a study of PD-1 blockade in classical Hodgkin lymphoma. As concerns this clone: The antigen is unknown.

The CDR3 has 15 residues. Germline values: CDR1 MDHEN, CDR2 SYDVKM. V was clipped by 5 bases and J by 4 bases; unmatched bases: 3. Study-level findings and limits: Baseline diversity was lower in partial responders and progressors than complete responders.

Specified time point: cycle 4 day 1 (C4D1), after less than 7 weeks of nivolumab. There was relapse after autologous stem cell transplantation in every patient, and there was variation in brentuximab vedotin exposure. It was by magnetic negative selection that CD4+ T cells were purified from thawed PBMCs. Libraries were prepared by immunoSEQ multiplex PCR; TCRdb keeps only in-frame clonotypes and omits some of them. The top ten hold 0.55% to 0.7% of the sample, which has 25,000 to 35,000 clones, over 75% seen once. The chain employs TRBV28 and TRBJ1-5; 12 bases map to TRBD1. Sequencing used CD4+ T cells from blood, obtained before the fourth cycle of nivolumab. The sequence derives from a human donor with classical Hodgkin lymphoma. CDR3 in amino acids: CASSTGQGANQPQHF. The CDR3 DNA sequence: TGTGCCAGCAGTACGGGACAGGGGGCGAATCAGCCCCAGCATTTT.